This T cell receptor beta chain comes out of a study of shared clonotypes between healthy human individuals. Study context: Each donor's CD4 naive and CD4 memory cells filled three plates apiece, CD8 naive two, and CD8 memory one. Points from the study as a whole: Collection of samples was limited to blood; tissue repertoires likely differ. Larger estimated richness was generally recorded for naive subsets relative to memory subsets.

Method: immunoSEQ multiplex PCR; TCRdb's copy keeps in-frame clones and lacks some. The sample has about 1 million clones; roughly 80% are singletons. Concerning this clone itself: Its specificity is unknown.

The CDR3 length is 16 residues. Germline lookup yields CDR1 SNHLY and CDR2 FYNNEI. Trimming at V came to 6 bases and at J to 6 bases, leaving 9 bases not matched to a gene. This TCR was recovered from a man younger than 30 in good health. Input material: memory CD4+ T cells sorted from blood. Subset reported: CD45RA-negative fraction. The chain has TRBV2 and TRBJ2-3, with 13 bases lining up with TRBD2. DNA for the CDR3: TGTGCCAGCAGCCGAGGACTAGCGGGGGTGTTGGATACGCAGTATTTT. This gives the protein CASSRGLAGVLDTQYF.